This passage covers 26 T cell receptor beta chains from one sample sequenced in a study of cytomegalovirus exposure and HLA in healthy donors. PCR was performed using 60 Vbeta and 13 Jbeta primers. The protocol was immunoSEQ multiplex PCR, while the TCRdb copy is restricted to in-frame clones and leaves out a portion. Here the sample spans under 200,000 clones, 75% to 90% being singletons. The source material was PBMCs. These TCRs come from a woman aged 25 to 45 in good health and CMV-seronegative.

J is TRBJ2-3 and V is TRBV5-1; 8 nucleotides align to TRBD2. CDR1 is SGHRS, CDR2 YFSETQ, per germline. This CDR3 has 15 residues. The V and J ends lost 0 bases and 2 bases, in that order; junction bases with no gene match: 2. CDR3 DNA sequence: TGCGCCAGCAGCTTGGATAGCGGGGACACAGATACGCAGTATTTT. It translates to CASSLDSGDTDTQYF. Looking up the rest from reference TRBV5-1 and TRBJ2-3 gives the full variable domain: KAGVTQTPRYLIKTRGQQVTLSCSPISGHRSVSWYQQTPGQGLQFLFEYFSETQRNKGNFPGRFSGRQFSNSRSEMNVSTLELGDSALYLCASSLDSGDTDTQYFGPGTRLTVL.

In the case of this clone: Germline is not matched at one junction end, which may reflect a read error. The chain links TRBV4-1 to TRBJ2-7, with no clear D. This CDR3 is 15 amino acids long. CDR1 MGHRA and CDR2 YSYEKL come from the germline V gene. The CDR3 is CASSQEAVRSSEQYF. The DNA of the CDR3 is TGCGCCAGCAGCCAAGAGGCGGTCAGATCCTCCGAGCAGTACTTC.

This sequence joins TRBV21-1 and TRBJ2-1; the D segment call TRBD2 is taken from the table without a DNA check. TRBV21-1 counts as a pseudogene. CDR3 size: 16 residues. CDR3 region: CASSNKSRGNYNEQFF. The CDR3 coding sequence is TGTGCCAGCAGCAACAAAAGTCGGGGAAACTACAATGAGCAGTTCTTC.

The chain is built from TRBV5-1 and TRBJ1-5; D remains ambiguous. Germline V gene data show CDR1 as SGHRS and CDR2 as YFSETQ. The CDR3 runs to 11 residues. Between the trimmed V and J ends, which lost 3 bases and 9 bases, there was a span of 7 bases. As DNA, the CDR3 is TGCGCCAGCAGCTCCAGTGGGCCCCAGCATTTT. It encodes CASSSSGPQHF.

The rearrangement uses TRBV28 and TRBJ2-7, with unresolved D. This CDR3 is built from 14 residues. The germline gives CDR1 MDHEN, CDR2 SYDVKM. V lost 2 bases and J 3 bases, leaving 11 bases between the germline ends. CDR3 nucleotide sequence: TGTGCCAGCAGTTTAGGCGACTTCCGCTACGAGCAGTACTTC. Its protein is CASSLGDFRYEQYF.

This clone came up once. V gene TRBV28 combines with J gene TRBJ1-2, with 7 bases lining up with TRBD1. The CDR3 covers 13 residues. After removal of 6 bases from V and 14 bases from J, the junction contained 15 bases not matched to a gene. Germline V gives CDR1 MDHEN, CDR2 SYDVKM. CDR3 residues: CASRPGGGSGETF. The CDR3 coding sequence is TGTGCCAGCAGGCCAGGGGGAGGCTCTGGGGAGACCTTC.

The chain employs TRBV15 and TRBJ2-1; the match to TRBD1 covers 10 bases. The CDR3 is 16 residues long. In germline, CDR1 is LNHNV, CDR2 YYDKDF (reference sequence). V trimming: 0 bases; J trimming: 6 bases; junction bases outside the gene matches: 5. The CDR3 is CATSRDLRTGGNEQFF. The CDR3 bases are TGTGCCACCAGCAGAGATCTCAGGACAGGGGGCAATGAGCAGTTCTTC. Supplemented by reference TRBV15 and TRBJ2-1, the full variable domain reads DAMVIQNPRYQVTQFGKPVTLSCSQTLNHNVMYWYQQKSSQAPKLLFHYYDKDFNNEADTPDNFQSRRPNTSFCFLDIRSPGLGDTAMYLCATSRDLRTGGNEQFFGPGTRLTVL.

This chain connects TRBV7-9 to TRBJ1-2; D gene uncertain. The CDR3 runs to 11 residues. Germline CDR1 is SEHNR and CDR2 is FQNEAQ (reference sequence). V was trimmed by 5 bases and J by 3 bases, leaving 4 bases between them. The CDR3 nucleotides read TGTGCCAGCAGCCCCGACTATGGCTACACCTTC. This encodes CASSPDYGYTF.

The gene calls are TRBV9 and TRBJ2-7; 7 positions agree with TRBD2. Trimming took 3 bases from V and 1 from J; bases not matched to a gene: 1. The length of the CDR3 is 13 residues. Germline V gives CDR1 SGDLS, CDR2 YYNGEE. The CDR3 DNA sequence: TGTGCCAGCAGCGGAGCGGGGTCCTACGAGCAGTACTTC. This sequence encodes CASSGAGSYEQYF.

CDR3 residues: CASNSRRTGAYEQYF. The DNA for the CDR3 is TGTGCCAGCAACTCCCGGCGAACAGGGGCCTACGAGCAGTACTTC. The chain joins TRBV5-6 to TRBJ2-7; 7 bases are a match to TRBD1. V dropped 6 bases and J dropped 2; count of bases not matched to a gene: 11. The CDR3 totals 15 residues. Germline V CDR1 and CDR2: SGHDT, YYEEEE.

The chain carries TRBV2 and TRBJ1-1; unclear D gene. V lost 2 bases to trimming and J lost 2 bases, with 6 bases between them. CDR1 SNHLY and CDR2 FYNNEI come from the germline V gene. CDR3 length equals 13 residues. CDR3: CASSEQINTEAFF. For the CDR3, the DNA is TGTGCCAGCAGTGAACAGATAAACACTGAAGCTTTCTTT.

This chain connects TRBV5-1 to TRBJ2-3; D perhaps matches TRBD2 (5 bases). The CDR3 has 14 amino acids. The germline gives CDR1 SGHRS, CDR2 YFSETQ. V gave up 4 bases and J gave up 4 bases, with 13 bases separating them. CDR3 sequence reads: CASSVARTADTQYF. The CDR3 DNA is TGCGCCAGCAGCGTCGCGAGGACTGCAGATACGCAGTATTTT.

This clone was seen only once. V and J are TRBV6-1 and TRBJ2-3; 7 bases fit TRBD2. Looked up from germline, CDR1 is MNHNS and CDR2 is SASEGT. V shed 1 base and J 2 bases; nucleotides not matched to a gene: 3. The CDR3 spans 15 residues. The CDR3 bases are TGTGCCAGCAGTGAAGGCCTAGCGGTCACAGATACGCAGTATTTT. This gives the protein CASSEGLAVTDTQYF.

This chain's CDR3 is CASSFGEQYF. The CDR3 bases are TGTGCCAGCAGTTTCGGCGAGCAGTACTTC. The chain carries TRBV28 and TRBJ2-7; no definite D call. Germline CDR1 is MDHEN and CDR2 is SYDVKM. V dropped 3 bases and J dropped 6 bases, with 3 bases sitting between them. The CDR3 length is 10 residues.

The V and J genes are TRBV19 and TRBJ2-5, with 8 bases matching TRBD2. The J call may be in error: the DNA end matches TRBJ2-7 better. CDR1 and CDR2 from the germline V gene are LNHDA and SQIVND (reference sequence). This CDR3 has 15 amino acids. As DNA, the CDR3 is TGTGCCAGTAGTCCGACGCAGCGGGGGTCCTACGAGCAGTACTTC. Translation: CASSPTQRGSYEQYF.

The gene calls are TRBV5-5 and TRBJ2-7, with a weak D call TRBD2 (6 bases). CDR1 is SGHKS and CDR2 is YYEKEE in the germline V gene (reference sequence). The CDR3 loop spans 13 amino acids. V lost 4 bases and J 3 bases, leaving 11 bases between the germline ends. The chain's CDR3 is CASSPGGFYEQYF. DNA for the CDR3: TGTGCCAGCAGCCCTGGGGGGTTCTACGAGCAGTACTTC. Drawing the rest from reference TRBV5-5 and TRBJ2-7, the complete variable domain is DAGVTQSPTHLIKTRGQQVTLRCSPISGHKSVSWYQQVLGQGPQFIFQYYEKEERGRGNFPDRFSARQFPNYSSELNVNALLLGDSALYLCASSPGGFYEQYFGPGTRLTVT.

The chain couples TRBV19 to TRBJ2-7; D might be TRBD1 (6 bases). The germline V gene has CDR1 LNHDA and CDR2 SQIVND (reference sequence). This CDR3 spans 13 amino acids. Trimming removed 5 bases from V and 3 bases from J, with 11 bases in between. The CDR3 loop is CASSYREDYEQYF. CDR3 DNA sequence: TGTGCCAGTAGTTACAGGGAAGACTACGAGCAGTACTTC.

V usage is TRBV27 and J usage is TRBJ1-5; 7 bases are shared with TRBD1. CDR3 size: 19 residues. Trimming removed 6 bases from V and 1 base from J; junction bases left unmatched: 18. Germline lookup yields CDR1 MNHEY and CDR2 SMNVEV (reference sequence). CDR3 sequence (DNA): TGTGCCAGCAGCGCCGTGAAACAGACAGGGCCCCCCAGCAATCAGCCCCAGCATTTT. Its protein product is CASSAVKQTGPPSNQPQHF.

The chain has TRBV5-1 and TRBJ2-1, with D perhaps matching TRBD1 (5 bases). V shed 1 base and J shed 0 bases, with 8 bases lying between them. From germline, CDR1 is SGHRS and CDR2 YFSETQ. The CDR3 length is 15 residues. This CDR3 reads CASSLNQGSYNEQFF. The DNA for the CDR3 is TGCGCCAGCAGCTTGAATCAGGGCTCCTACAATGAGCAGTTCTTC.

The V call is TRBV19, the J call TRBJ2-2, with a weak D call TRBD2 (5 bases). The CDR3 has 17 residues. V was cut by 3 bases and J by 6 bases, with 20 bases left in between. The germline V gene encodes CDR1 LNHDA and CDR2 SQIVND (reference sequence). The CDR3 DNA reads TGTGCCAGTAGTATTCCGGCCTCCAATAGCGACCCCGGGGAGCTGTTTTTT. Translating gives CASSIPASNSDPGELFF.

The V gene is TRBV28, the J gene TRBJ1-2; 9 positions match TRBD1. In germline, CDR1 is MDHEN, CDR2 SYDVKM. V gave up 7 bases and J gave up 8 bases; unmatched junction bases: 14. CDR3 length: 15 residues. The CDR3 reads CASTSRGQGPMGYTF. DNA of the CDR3: TGTGCCAGCACCTCGCGGGGACAGGGACCTATGGGCTACACCTTC.

The chain carries TRBV11-2 and TRBJ1-2; maybe TRBD1 (5 bases). Germline CDR1 and CDR2: SGHAT and FQNNGV. V lost 5 bases, J lost 8 bases, and 21 bases lay in between. The CDR3 consists of 15 residues. The CDR3 bases are TGTGCCAGCAGCACCCTGGGGGGAGGCCCATTAGGCTACACCTTC. Residues: CASSTLGGGPLGYTF.

The CDR3 DNA follows: TGTGCCAGCACAACTACAGGCGGAGCTGCAAACATTCAGTACTTC. Translating it yields CASTTTGGAANIQYF. The chain has TRBV2 and TRBJ2-4; perhaps TRBD1 as D (5 bases). There are 15 residues in the CDR3. V was cut by 7 bases and J by 6 bases, with 19 bases left in between. Per germline, CDR1 SNHLY and CDR2 FYNNEI. Using reference TRBV2 and TRBJ2-4 for the parts outside the CDR3, the full variable domain is EPEVTQTPSHQVTQMGQEVILRCVPISNHLYFYWYRQILGQKVEFLVSFYNNEISEKSEIFDDQFSVERPDGSNFTLKIRSTKLEDSAMYFCASTTTGGAANIQYFGAGTRLSVL.

This sequence joins TRBV10-3 and TRBJ1-1; 7 bases are a match to TRBD1. The germline CDR1 and CDR2 sequences are ENHRY and SYGVKD. The CDR3 spans 15 residues. V was clipped by 3 bases and J by 4 bases; unmatched bases: 8. CDR3 DNA: TGTGCCATCAGTGATCTCGACAGGGCGGGCACTGAAGCTTTCTTT. It specifies CAISDLDRAGTEAFF.

This sequence joins TRBV7-3 and TRBJ1-1; 8 bases line up with TRBD1. The V and J ends lost 2 bases and 5 bases, in that order; junction bases with no gene match: 4. This CDR3 has 14 residues. CDR1 is SGHTA, CDR2 FQGTGA, per germline. CDR3 sequence (DNA): TGTGCCAGCAGCTTAGGCAGGGGGCGGACTGAAGCTTTCTTT. This gives the protein CASSLGRGRTEAFF.

V gene TRBV2 combines with J gene TRBJ1-1; D gene unclear. Germline assignment: CDR1 SNHLY and CDR2 FYNNEI. The CDR3 loop spans 14 amino acids. With 6 bases removed from V and 0 bases from J, the gap between germline ends came to 11 bases. DNA for the CDR3: TGTGCCAGCAGGGGTTCCAGGATGAACACTGAAGCTTTCTTT. Translating it yields CASRGSRMNTEAFF.